The T cell receptor beta chain described here comes from a study of cytomegalovirus exposure and HLA in healthy donors. Background on the study: A later analysis reported the same platform for the 120 or so validation repertoires and the roughly 700 first-cohort repertoires.

Libraries were prepared by immunoSEQ multiplex PCR; TCRdb keeps only in-frame clonotypes and omits some of them. This table has 200,000 to 300,000 clones, around 88% appearing once. The donors were part of the validation cohort, which consisted of under 150 subjects and was separate from the first cohort of around 620 subjects. CDR3 length equals 16 residues. CDR1 is SGHTA and CDR2 is FQGTGA in the germline V gene. J lost 6 bases, V lost 5 bases, and 7 bases had no gene match. Sequencing used PBMCs. This receptor was obtained from a woman aged 25 to 39 in good health and CMV-seropositive. This chain links TRBV7-3 with TRBJ2-2, with 12 bases identical to TRBD2. CDR3 protein: CASSPGTSGPSGELFF. CDR3 DNA sequence: TGTGCCAGCAGCCCAGGGACTAGCGGGCCCTCCGGGGAGCTGTTTTTT. Full variable domain (missing parts from reference TRBV7-3 and TRBJ2-2): GAGVSQTPSNKVTEKGKYVELRCDPISGHTALYWYRQSLGQGPEFLIYFQGTGAADDSGLPNDRFFAVRPEGSVSTLKIQRTERGDSAVYLCASSPGTSGPSGELFFGEGSRLTVL.